This TCR beta chain was retrieved from a study of follicular helper T cells after annual influenza vaccination. Looking at the study overall: After each seasonal flu vaccination, blood came on days 0, 7 and 28.

Study-wide results and limits: Productive TCRB sequences came from only roughly 8.5-23% of cells.

This clone occurred a few times. What it binds is not known. The time point: 2014-2015 season, 7 days after vaccination. Donors with HIV/AIDS, active malignancy, immunomodulators or active illness were excluded. Blood volume per time point ranged from about 40 to 110 mL. Per the germline V gene, CDR1 is LNHDA and CDR2 is SQIVND (reference sequence). The ends were cut back, 8 bases at V and 0 bases at J, with 14 bases in the middle. The CDR3 consists of 15 residues. Only in-frame clones appear in the TCRdb table, and some are missing; sequencing was by immunoSEQ multiplex PCR. The sample holds about 9,800 clones, about 80% seen once.

The sequencing used CXCR5- memory CD4+ T cells sorted from blood, collected 7 days after influenza vaccination. V usage is TRBV19 and J usage is TRBJ1-5; no definite D call. The origin of this receptor is an adult who received the influenza vaccine. The DNA for the CDR3 is TGTGCCAGTTCCAAATACAGAGATAGCAATCAGCCCCAGCATTTT. Protein product: CASSKYRDSNQPQHF.